A single sample gave rise to the 10 T cell receptor beta chains below, sequenced in a study of response to subunit inactivated influenza vaccine. From the RT-PCR reads, TCRdb called clonotypes with MiXCR, one entry per CDR3 protein. The table includes hundreds of thousands of distinct CDR3 sequences, approximately 17% detected once. The sample here was PBMCs from blood, taken less than 6 days after vaccination. The receptors stem from a man over 45 who received an inactivated influenza vaccine.

This clonotype was counted at least ten times. V gene TRBV5-4 combines with J gene TRBJ2-5, with TRBD1 identical over 9 bases. J gave up 4 bases and V 6 bases, and 19 bases lay outside the gene matches. This CDR3 region has 18 residues. Germline CDR1 is SGHNT and CDR2 is YYREEE (reference sequence). CDR3 sequence: CASTWGTGLMVSLETQYF. CDR3 coding DNA: TGTGCCAGCACCTGGGGGACAGGGTTGATGGTTAGCTTAGAGACCCAGTACTTC.

This rearrangement joins TRBV29-1 to TRBJ2-7; 8 bases are shared with TRBD1. Trimming at V came to 8 bases and at J to 6 bases, leaving 9 bases not matched to a gene. The CDR3 contains 12 residues. Germline lookup yields CDR1 SQVTM and CDR2 ANQGSEA. CDR3 nucleotides: TGCAGCTTCGGACAGGGCGAGGGCGAGCAGTACTTC. Encoded protein: CSFGQGEGEQYF.

V gene TRBV11-2 combines with J gene TRBJ2-4; no clear D gene. Looked up from germline, CDR1 is SGHAT and CDR2 is FQNNGV. Trimming took 3 bases from V and 4 from J, leaving 16 bases between them. The CDR3 is 16 amino acids. The CDR3 loop reads CASSFRPLSAKNIQYF. The CDR3 DNA reads as TGTGCCAGCAGCTTCCGACCCCTTTCGGCTAAAAACATTCAGTACTTC.

The gene calls are TRBV29-1 and TRBJ2-2; 9 nucleotides line up with TRBD1. The CDR3 is made up of 14 amino acids. The germline V gene encodes CDR1 SQVTM and CDR2 ANQGSEA. Trimming at V came to 6 bases and at J to 5 bases, leaving 7 bases not matched to a gene. The CDR3 nucleotides read TGCAGCGTCCGTCCCGGGACAGGGACCGGGGAGCTGTTTTTT. Its protein is CSVRPGTGTGELFF.

Many counts were recorded for this clonotype. This CDR3 is CASRSGTSGPDTQYF. DNA of the CDR3: TGTGCCAGCAGATCCGGGACTAGCGGGCCAGATACGCAGTATTTT. The chain carries TRBV12-3 or TRBV12-4 and TRBJ2-3; 12 nucleotides agree with TRBD2. The V gene end was trimmed by 6 bases and the J gene end by 4 bases; junction bases not matched to a gene: 5. The CDR3 covers 15 residues.

This sequence joins TRBV20-1 and TRBJ2-7; D is uncertain. The CDR3 spans 13 residues. Germline CDR1 reads DFQATT; CDR2 reads SNEGSKA (reference sequence). V gave up 1 base and J gave up 3 bases, with 10 bases separating them. The CDR3 DNA sequence: TGCAGTGCTAGAGTGTACCGGAGCTACGAGCAGTACTTC. This encodes CSARVYRSYEQYF.

The chain recombines TRBV20-1 with TRBJ2-1; 14 bases agree with TRBD2. The CDR3 spans 14 residues. Germline values: CDR1 DFQATT, CDR2 SNEGSKA (reference sequence). J gave up 7 bases and V 5 bases, and 4 bases lay outside the gene matches. The CDR3 loop reads CSAQTSGGANEQFF. DNA of the CDR3: TGCAGTGCTCAGACTAGCGGGGGGGCTAATGAGCAGTTCTTC.

This chain links TRBV24-1 with TRBJ1-1; 7 bases line up with TRBD1. The J segment lost 0 bases and the V segment lost 0 bases, leaving 6 bases of the junction unmatched. CDR3 length equals 17 residues. Germline values: CDR1 KGHDR, CDR2 SFDVKD. The CDR3, as DNA: TGTGCCACCAGTGATTTGCATAGGGGGCCCATGAACACTGAAGCTTTCTTT. This codes for CATSDLHRGPMNTEAFF.

This clonotype has just a few counts. This chain links TRBV11-2 with TRBJ2-1, with 10 bases that match TRBD2. Germline V CDR1 and CDR2: SGHAT, FQNNGV. V dropped 6 bases and J dropped 0; count of bases not matched to a gene: 5. The CDR3 extends over 16 amino acids. The CDR3 DNA follows: TGTGCCAGCAGGCATAGCGGGAGGCTCTCCTACAATGAGCAGTTCTTC. It codes for CASRHSGRLSYNEQFF.

V usage is TRBV10-3 and J usage is TRBJ2-1; D unclear. CDR1 is ENHRY, CDR2 SYGVKD, per germline. CDR3 length: 14 residues. V was shortened by 2 bases and J by 1 base, with 6 bases between the two germline ends. As DNA, the CDR3 is TGTGCCATCAGTGAGGGAGTTTCCTACAATGAGCAGTTCTTC. Protein sequence: CAISEGVSYNEQFF.